A selection of T cell receptor beta chains follows, all from one sample in a study of T cell repertoires in cytomegalovirus infection. TCRdb processed the reads anew with MiXCR; each CDR3 protein has one entry. The sample yields roughly 500,000 distinct CDR3 sequences, 11% seen once. Material: PBMCs. The receptors come from a human donor in good health (CMV status not recorded). Some clones in this sample may be carry-over from other donors' samples. CDR3s include the opening cysteine and the closing phenylalanine or tryptophan. D genes are given only for firm matches. Some rows mark clone size as missing; the rest say once, few, many or name a class of expanded clone.

size	J	D	V	length	DNA	CDR3
few	TRBJ1-1	TRBD1	TRBV23-1	15	TGCGCCAGCAGTCAATCAACAGGGGGGAAGACTGAAGCTTTCTTT	CASSQSTGGKTEAFF
few	TRBJ1-5	NA	TRBV2	13	TGTGCCAGCCATAGGACAGTCAATCAGCCCCAGCATTTT	CASHRTVNQPQHF
NA	TRBJ1-1	NA	TRBV7-8	14	TGTGCCAGCAGGGGCGGGACTATGAACACTGAAGCTTTCTTT	CASRGGTMNTEAFF
many	TRBJ2-1	NA	TRBV10-3	12	TGTGCCATCAGTGAGTCGGGGAATGAGCAGTTCTTC	CAISESGNEQFF
many	TRBJ1-2	TRBD1	TRBV10-3	15	TGTGCCATCACCACGGGGACAGGGTCCAACTATGGCTACACCTTC	CAITTGTGSNYGYTF
NA	TRBJ1-2	NA	TRBV29-1	12	TGCAGCGTTGAACGGTTGTCCACTGGCTACACCTTC	CSVERLSTGYTF
many	TRBJ1-2	NA	TRBV10-3	16	TGTGCCATCAGTGAGTCGACGGCAGTGACTAACTATGGCTACACCTTC	CAISESTAVTNYGYTF
NA	TRBJ2-2	TRBD2	TRBV20-1	16	TGCAGTGCTAATAGAGGCGGACTAGCGGGAACCGGGGAGCTGTTTTTT	CSANRGGLAGTGELFF
many	TRBJ2-1	TRBD1	TRBV5-8	16	TGTGCCAGCAGCGGGGGACAGGGGGCGAGATTGAATGAGCAGTTCTTC	CASSGGQGARLNEQFF
few	TRBJ1-2	NA	TRBV4-2	14	TGTGCCAGCAGCCAAGCTGAGTCGGCGCTTGGCTACACCTTC	CASSQAESALGYTF
many	TRBJ1-1	NA	TRBV6-5	17	TGTGCCAGCAGTTACCGGAGAGTGGGGGGAGGGAACACTGAAGCTTTCTTT	CASSYRRVGGGNTEAFF
many	TRBJ2-4	TRBD1	TRBV7-9	15	TGTGCCAGCAGCTTAGTATCTGGGACAGGCAATTTTCAGTACTTC	CASSLVSGTGNFQYF
many	TRBJ1-1	NA	TRBV11-1	13	TGTGCCAGCAGCATTATGGGGGGCACTGAAGCTTTCTTT	CASSIMGGTEAFF
many	TRBJ2-3	TRBD2	TRBV28	18	TGTGCCAGCAGTTTAGGGCTAGCGGGGGGATCTAGCACAGATACGCAGTATTTT	CASSLGLAGGSSTDTQYF
many	TRBJ2-7	NA	TRBV6-1	14	TGTGCCAGCCGGCTGATGGGGAGAGAGAACGAGCAGTACTTC	CASRLMGRENEQYF
many	TRBJ1-5	NA	TRBV12-3/TRBV12-4	13	TGTGCCAGCAGTTACTCTTCAAATCAGCCCCAGCATTTT	CASSYSSNQPQHF
few	TRBJ2-1	NA	TRBV5-1	16	TGCGCCAGCAGCTTAAACCCCGGTGGCTCCTACAATGAGCAGTTCTTC	CASSLNPGGSYNEQFF
NA	TRBJ1-1	NA	TRBV12-3/TRBV12-4	13	TGTGCCAGCAGTTTTACACGGGGCACTGAAGCTTTCTTT	CASSFTRGTEAFF
many	TRBJ2-3	NA	TRBV11-2	15	TGTGCCAGCAGCTTAGTGAGGCGGTTCGGAGATACGCAGTATTTT	CASSLVRRFGDTQYF
many	TRBJ2-5	NA	TRBV5-4	14	TGTGCCAGCAGAACGGAAGTACAGCAAGAGACCCAGTACTTC	CASRTEVQQETQYF
many	TRBJ2-5	NA	TRBV2	14	TGTGCCAGCAGTGGCGACAGGTCCCAAGAGACCCAGTACTTC	CASSGDRSQETQYF
many	TRBJ2-7	NA	TRBV7-8	14	TGTGCCAGCAGCGCGGACAGACCCCCTTACGAGCAGTACTTC	CASSADRPPYEQYF